One and the same sample provided the 27 T cell receptor beta chains below, sequenced in a study of beta chain features in type 1 diabetes. Study-level points and caveats: Across all four CD4+ subsets, people with type 1 diabetes showed modestly shorter TCRB CDR3s.

What was sequenced were expressed TCRB transcripts, since all of the isolated RNA had been reverse transcribed. Profiled with immunoSEQ multiplex PCR; TCRdb holds only in-frame clones, not every one. This sample has under 300,000 clones; 16% occur once, and the top ten carry about 0.085%. Their recognized antigens are unknown. What was sequenced was naive CD4+ T cells from blood. Receptor source: a man aged 30 to 45 with type 1 diabetes.

This clone was picked up a small number of times. The V and J genes are TRBV30 and TRBJ1-1, with no clear D. V lost 2 bases and J 8 bases, leaving 9 bases between the germline ends. This CDR3 contains 11 residues. Germline CDR1 GTSNPN, CDR2 SVGIG (reference sequence). DNA for the CDR3: TGTGCCTGGAGTACCCCCCGGGAAGCTTTCTTT. Translated: CAWSTPREAFF. The complete variable domain, with remaining parts taken from reference TRBV30 and TRBJ1-1, reads SQTIHQWPATLVQPVGSPLSLECTVEGTSNPNLYWYRQAAGRGLQLLFYSVGIGQISSEVPQNLSASRPQDRQFILSSKKLLLSDSGFYLCAWSTPREAFFGQGTRLTVV.

This rearrangement joins TRBV2 to TRBJ2-7; D ambiguous. The CDR3 sequence is 15 residues long. Trimming stripped 0 bases from V and 6 bases from J, with 15 bases between. In germline, CDR1 is SNHLY, CDR2 FYNNEI. CDR3 region: CASSEALTSRGEQYF. The CDR3 coding sequence is TGTGCCAGCAGTGAAGCGCTCACCTCCCGTGGCGAGCAGTACTTC. The variable domain in full, with the rest retrieved from reference TRBV2 and TRBJ2-7, is EPEVTQTPSHQVTQMGQEVILRCVPISNHLYFYWYRQILGQKVEFLVSFYNNEISEKSEIFDDQFSVERPDGSNFTLKIRSTKLEDSAMYFCASSEALTSRGEQYFGPGTRLTVT.

With respect to this clone: Its ends do not fully match the called genes, so a read error is possible. V and J are TRBV28 and TRBJ2-5; D could derive from TRBD1 or TRBD2 (5 bases each). This CDR3 region has 12 residues. CDR1 and CDR2 (germline): MDHEN, SYDVKM. CDR3 nucleotide sequence: TGCGGTAGCTTGGGGGATGAAGAGACCCAGTACTTC. Amino acid sequence: CGSLGDEETQYF.

The chain is built from TRBV30 and TRBJ1-5, with TRBD1 as a possible D gene (5 bases). The V end was cut by 4 bases, the J end by 5 bases, with 18 bases between. Per germline, CDR1 GTSNPN and CDR2 SVGIG (reference sequence). This CDR3 has 15 amino acids. CDR3 in amino acids: CAWTVGGGGDQPQHF. The CDR3 DNA is TGTGCCTGGACCGTGGGGGGTGGCGGGGATCAGCCCCAGCATTTT.

This clone has a handful of counts. In the same sample, other DNA sequences code for this CDR3. This chain connects TRBV7-2 to TRBJ1-1; no clear D gene. Deletions cut 3 bases from V and 0 bases from J, with 5 bases between. This CDR3 is 13 amino acids long. Germline loops: CDR1 SGHTA, CDR2 FQGNSA. The CDR3 loop is CASSFKVNTEAFF. CDR3 DNA sequence: TGTGCCAGCAGCTTTAAGGTGAACACTGAAGCTTTCTTT.

V usage is TRBV19 and J usage is TRBJ1-4; a weak D match, TRBD1 (6 bases). The ends were cut back, 7 bases at V and 8 bases at J, with 17 bases in the middle. This CDR3 has 14 amino acids. Germline V gene data show CDR1 as LNHDA and CDR2 as SQIVND (reference sequence). For the CDR3, the DNA is TGTGCCAGTACACACGGGGGGCGCAGAGAAAAACTGTTTTTT. This gives the protein CASTHGGRREKLFF. Supplemented by reference TRBV19 and TRBJ1-4, the full variable domain reads DGGITQSPKYLFRKEGQNVTLSCEQNLNHDAMYWYRQDPGQGLRLIYYSQIVNDFQKGDIAEGYSVSREKKESFPLTVTSAQKNPTAFYLCASTHGGRREKLFFGSGTQLSVL.

The rearrangement uses TRBV7-3 and TRBJ2-1; the match to TRBD2 covers 9 bases. This CDR3 spans 13 amino acids. The germline V gene encodes CDR1 SGHTA and CDR2 FQGTGA. V lost 4 bases to trimming and J lost 8 bases; unmatched junction nucleotides: 3. CDR3 nucleotide sequence: TGTGCCAGCAGCTACCGGACTAGCGATGAGCAGTTCTTC. Encoded protein: CASSYRTSDEQFF.

With respect to this clone: The same CDR3 arises from other DNA sequences in this sample as well. The V call is TRBV29-1, the J call TRBJ1-1; D ambiguous. Trimming stripped 1 base from V and 2 bases from J, with 8 bases between. The CDR3 is 13 amino acids. From germline, CDR1 is SQVTM and CDR2 ANQGSEA. CDR3 bases: TGCAGCGTTGAAGGGGTACTTAACACTGAAGCTTTCTTT. It yields the protein CSVEGVLNTEAFF.

This chain links TRBV11-2 with TRBJ2-3; maybe TRBD2 (5 bases). The V end lost 1 base, the J end lost 4 bases, and 12 bases lay between the germline ends. CDR1 is SGHAT, CDR2 FQNNGV, per germline. CDR3 length equals 15 residues. This CDR3 is CASSLVGVRADTQYF. CDR3 nucleotide sequence: TGTGCCAGCAGCTTAGTCGGGGTGAGGGCAGATACGCAGTATTTT.

The chain uses TRBV7-3 and TRBJ2-7; D is perhaps TRBD1 (6 bases). This CDR3 has 14 residues. Germline CDR1 SGHTA, CDR2 FQGTGA. V was cut by 5 bases and J by 0 bases, with 11 bases left in between. For the CDR3, the DNA is TGTGCCAGCAGCCCCACAGGGCCCTCCTACGAGCAGTACTTC. The encoded protein is CASSPTGPSYEQYF.

The chain carries TRBV9 and TRBJ2-1; 8 bases map to TRBD2. Germline trimming cut 6 bases from V and 2 bases from J; bases unmatched to any gene: 13. The germline V gene encodes CDR1 SGDLS and CDR2 YYNGEE. The CDR3 runs to 17 residues. The CDR3, as DNA: TGTGCCAGCAAATCAGGAGGGCGGGAGGCAGCCTACAATGAGCAGTTCTTC. Its protein is CASKSGGREAAYNEQFF.

The rearrangement links TRBV4-3 to TRBJ2-7, with D maybe TRBD2 (6 bases). V was pared by 2 bases and J by 2 bases, with 19 bases between. The CDR3 consists of 17 residues. Germline V gene lookup returns CDR1 LGHNA and CDR2 YSLEER. As DNA, the CDR3 is TGCGCCAGCAGCCAAAACTTCAAGCGGGCTAGAGCCTACGAGCAGTACTTC. It specifies CASSQNFKRARAYEQYF.

The chain combines TRBV6-6 with TRBJ2-4, with a possible D match to TRBD1 (5 bases). The V end was cut by 6 bases, the J end by 0 bases, with 12 bases between. Germline CDR1 reads MNHNY; CDR2 reads SVGAGI (reference sequence). The CDR3 is 15 amino acids. The CDR3 loop reads CASRQGVLAKNIQYF. The CDR3 DNA reads TGTGCCAGCAGACAAGGGGTCCTAGCCAAAAACATTCAGTACTTC.

This clone appeared a few times. The chain combines TRBV28 with TRBJ2-7; a weak D match, TRBD1 (6 bases). The CDR3 spans 18 residues. Trimming shortened V by 2 bases and J by 2 bases, and 22 bases separated the two germline ends. Germline V gene lookup returns CDR1 MDHEN and CDR2 SYDVKM. CDR3 in DNA: TGTGCCAGCAGTTTACCAGACAGGTTCCGACGCGGTGCCTACGAGCAGTACTTC. Protein product: CASSLPDRFRRGAYEQYF.

This chain joins TRBV30 and TRBJ1-1, with a tentative D call TRBD1 (5 bases). V was trimmed by 1 base and J by 2 bases, leaving 8 bases between them. The CDR3 contains 13 residues. The germline CDR1 and CDR2 sequences are GTSNPN and SVGIG (reference sequence). The CDR3 spells CAWSATENTEAFF. For the CDR3, the DNA is TGTGCCTGGAGTGCGACAGAAAACACTGAAGCTTTCTTT.

The genes are TRBV30 and TRBJ2-7; D remains ambiguous. Trimming shortened V by 0 bases and J by 3 bases, and 6 bases separated the two germline ends. The CDR3 is made up of 12 amino acids. Looked up from germline, CDR1 is GTSNPN and CDR2 is SVGIG (reference sequence). As DNA, the CDR3 is TGTGCCTGGAGTGTAGGGCTCTACGAGCAGTACTTC. Its translation is CAWSVGLYEQYF. Full variable domain (rest looked up from reference TRBV30 and TRBJ2-7): SQTIHQWPATLVQPVGSPLSLECTVEGTSNPNLYWYRQAAGRGLQLLFYSVGIGQISSEVPQNLSASRPQDRQFILSSKKLLLSDSGFYLCAWSVGLYEQYFGPGTRLTVT.

The chain links TRBV29-1 to TRBJ2-2; a possible D gene is TRBD2 (6 bases). The CDR3 totals 12 residues. Germline CDR1 is SQVTM and CDR2 is ANQGSEA. The V end was cut by 8 bases, the J end by 6 bases, with 13 bases between. The CDR3 DNA is TGCAGCATGACGGCGGGGCCCGGGGAGCTGTTTTTT. This sequence encodes CSMTAGPGELFF.

This clone appeared a few times. The chain recombines TRBV14 with TRBJ2-7; D assignment may be TRBD1 or TRBD2 (5 bases each). The V end was cut by 2 bases, the J end by 0 bases, with 11 bases between. The CDR3 runs to 15 residues. CDR1 is SGHDN, CDR2 FVKESK, per germline. The CDR3 nucleotides are TGTGCCAGCAGCCAAACCGGGACGCCCTCCTACGAGCAGTACTTC. Its protein is CASSQTGTPSYEQYF.

This clone was observed a few times. Other DNA sequences in this sample translate to the same CDR3. The V and J genes are TRBV23-1 and TRBJ2-3; D possibly corresponds to TRBD1 (6 bases). TRBV23-1 is an ORF for which the function is uncertain. The V end was cut by 0 bases, the J end by 0 bases, with 13 bases between. The CDR3 has 17 residues. The CDR3: CASSQSPTGRSTDTQYF. The CDR3, as DNA: TGCGCCAGCAGTCAATCGCCGACAGGTCGTAGCACAGATACGCAGTATTTT.

This chain joins TRBV9 and TRBJ2-1; the D is unclear. V lost 5 bases to trimming and J lost 10 bases, with 13 bases between them. The V gene's germline CDR1 is SGDLS and CDR2 YYNGEE. The CDR3 is 12 amino acids. CDR3 amino acids: CASSRPRGEQFF. For the CDR3, the DNA is TGTGCCAGCAGTCGACCTCGCGGCGAGCAGTTCTTC.

This clone was recorded once. Sequence at one end of the junction differs from germline and may be a read error. This chain uses TRBV7-7 with TRBJ2-1; tentatively, D is TRBD1 or TRBD2 (5 bases each). CDR1 and CDR2 from the germline V gene are SSHAT and FNYEAQ (reference sequence). The CDR3 consists of 14 residues. CDR3 DNA sequence: TGTGCTAGCAGCCCCCAAGGGGAGAGTAATGAGCAGTTCTTC. Amino acids: CASSPQGESNEQFF.

This sequence joins TRBV5-4 and TRBJ2-5; a weak D match, TRBD2 (7 bases). Germline-derived CDR1 and CDR2 are SGHNT and YYREEE (reference sequence). The CDR3 runs 15 residues. The V end was cut by 1 base, the J end by 2 bases, with 12 bases between. The CDR3 nucleotides are TGTGCCAGCAGCTTGCGGGGGGCTTTGCAAGAGACCCAGTACTTC. It codes for CASSLRGALQETQYF.

This clone was counted once. The V call is TRBV27, the J call TRBJ2-7, with D possibly called TRBD1 or TRBD2 (5 bases each). Germline-derived CDR1 and CDR2 are MNHEY and SMNVEV (reference sequence). Trimming removed 7 bases at V and 5 bases at J, with 15 bases between. The CDR3 length is 13 residues. The CDR3 nucleotides are TGTGCCAGCAATAGGGATGGGGACGACGAGCAGTACTTC. Its translation is CASNRDGDDEQYF.

The genes are TRBV7-2 and TRBJ2-3; 7 nucleotides match TRBD1. This CDR3 region has 14 residues. The germline CDR1 and CDR2 sequences are SGHTA and FQGNSA. The trim removed 3 bases at V and 6 bases at J, leaving 6 bases unmatched. The CDR3 bases are TGTGCCAGCAGCTTGAAGGGGGCGATTGATACGCAGTATTTT. Translation gives CASSLKGAIDTQYF.

This clone was seen a few times. The chain recombines TRBV28 with TRBJ2-6; D is possibly TRBD1 (5 bases). Trimming left V 4 bases short and J 0 bases short, with 10 bases between. Germline assignment: CDR1 MDHEN and CDR2 SYDVKM. The CDR3 totals 16 residues. The CDR3 sequence: CASSSRQSSGANVLTF. Written as DNA, the CDR3 is TGTGCCAGCAGTTCCCGACAGAGCTCTGGGGCCAACGTCCTGACTTTC.

The chain carries TRBV18 and TRBJ2-7; 7 bases fit TRBD1. Germline lookup yields CDR1 KGHSH and CDR2 LQKENI. The CDR3 contains 13 residues. The V and J ends lost 5 bases and 2 bases, in that order; junction bases with no gene match: 3. Here the CDR3 reads CASSRQGTYEQYF. The CDR3 DNA is TGTGCCAGCTCAAGACAGGGAACCTACGAGCAGTACTTC.

There are a few counts of this clone. The rearrangement joins TRBV5-1 to TRBJ2-1; D gene unclear. The CDR3 runs to 13 residues. V shed 2 bases and J shed 6 bases, with 9 bases lying between them. Germline values: CDR1 SGHRS, CDR2 YFSETQ. CDR3 nucleotide sequence: TGCGCCAGCAGCTTTGGGCGGTTCAATGAGCAGTTCTTC. Its translation is CASSFGRFNEQFF.